This T cell receptor beta chain came from a study of cytomegalovirus exposure and HLA in healthy donors (dated by TCRdb to between 2016 and 2019). At the level of the whole study: According to an earlier analysis of 587 of the donors, 150 million to 200 million T cells yielded over 90 million unique TCR beta sequences and approximately 300 Gb of sequence data. All discovery cohort repertoires had been generated on a single sequencing platform. An early release that covered some 630 HLA-typed donors contained 300 to 350 gigabases of sequencing data and 75 million to 100 million unique TCR sequences. A later analysis re-analyzed previously published TCR beta repertoires from several hundred donors and added high-resolution HLA genotyping to study TCR occurrence patterns. A later genetic analysis took genome-wide SNP genotypes for about three fifths of the 666 donors and used that subset as a discovery cohort. HLA typing included class I and class II loci at four-digit resolution. Of the 300 to 500 genotyped donors, 65% to 90% were placed in the genetic ancestry cluster associated with self-reported Caucasian donors. The T cell repertoires of 700 or so subjects were profiled by immunosequencing and related to cytomegalovirus serostatus. In addition to the first cohort of hundreds of subjects, a separate validation cohort of 130 or so different subjects was used. Among around 400 genotyped donors of the cohort, an average of approximately 200,000 unique TCR beta nucleotide sequences was sequenced per donor, of which about 20% were non-productive. To predict cytomegalovirus infection status, the study combined high-throughput TCR immunosequencing, statistical association of individual TCRs with disease status, and machine learning. In the later analysis, no new phenotypic data were used to find candidate immune exposures; instead, reliance was placed on TCR beta sequences and their occurrence across donors. Alongside the repertoire data, information on donor age, sex, ethnicity and CMV serostatus was compiled. Typing coverage differed by locus: A, B, C, DRB1 and DQB1 were typed in roughly 620-630 donors, DQA1 in 500 to 550, DPA1 in 600 to 610, and DPB1 in approximately 450. The aim of the study was to test whether cataloging public T cell receptors could identify signatures of past pathogen exposure. About five DR-DQ haplotypes were handled as single units for association and clustering because linkage in the cohort was strong. To decide whether each TCR beta V gene segment behaved as functional or pseudogenic, an earlier analysis of 587 of the donors relied on high-throughput TCR beta sequencing. Overall study outcomes, separate from this receptor: A later analysis reported that several top co-occurrence clusters appeared linked to parvovirus B19, influenza, CMV and Epstein-Barr virus. The study listed 164 TCR beta chains as associated with cytomegalovirus. A later analysis found that most CMV-associated TCR beta chains appeared HLA-restricted, with HLA associations seemingly driven largely by CMV exposure. In a later analysis, the rate of TCR association differed among HLA loci, with DRB1 alleles having the most associated TCRs and HLA-C alleles having the fewest. Roughly uniform sequencing depth across donors was assumed in presence/absence analyses, although this assumption may not hold. A further reported finding was that TCR beta sequences accurately predicted the HLA-A and HLA-B alleles for most subjects in the first cohort. In a later analysis, HLA-associated TCR beta chains showed more clonal expansion and lower generation probabilities than non-associated chains that were equally common. According to the authors, the approach could potentially be generalized to other disease states and immunological phenotypes. Strong co-occurrence of HLA alleles, especially DR and DQ, made assigning TCR associations to individual alleles difficult. Most TCR sequences were observed very rarely across donors, whereas some public TCRs were present in many individuals. A later genetic analysis reported fewer N-insertions in productive TCRs among donors in an Asian-associated ancestry cluster than the roughly 650-donor mean. This cohort had only TCR beta chains sequenced, and the lack of alpha or paired-chain data limited which features could be detected. HLA typing was unavailable for some donors at each locus, so association tests used only the typed subset. Because counts were too low, roughly 17 rarely observed V segments, including chromosome 9 orphons, were left out of the earlier analysis of a few hundred of the donors. In a later genetic analysis, a missense DCLRE1C variant was associated with V-gene and J-gene trimming of TCR beta chains, and the association was replicated in an independent cohort. In an earlier analysis of 587 of the donors, most TCR beta V segments appeared in productive rearrangements about 90% or about 30% of the time, broadly matching IMGT annotations. A cluster of highly shared sequence variants was judged likely to be a technical artifact of the sequencing pipeline. The classifier was reported to diagnose cytomegalovirus status with high specificity and sensitivity in both the original and validation cohorts. In a later analysis, over 15,000 TCR beta sequences were associated with specific HLA alleles at a false discovery rate of 0.05. Linkage disequilibrium might explain the correlated functional status among segregating V segments, but an unknown experimental factor could not be excluded. The only immune exposure information available for the cohort was CMV serostatus. A few of the identified cytomegalovirus-associated TCR beta chains were confirmed in vitro to be specific for cytomegalovirus antigens.

In total, roughly 670 healthy bone marrow donors made up the cohort. At the time of sampling, every cohort member was nominally healthy, though immune exposures that went unrecorded were likely present. The donor was CMV seronegative and belonged to the group of several hundred seronegative cohort members. Each donor provided a peripheral blood sample, and peripheral blood mononuclear cells were used for TCR beta sequencing. The Qiagen DNeasy Blood Extraction Kit was used to extract genomic DNA from the blood cell samples. In regard to this clone: No cognate antigen has been identified for it. Qualities for individual bases were not recorded, and no much larger clone is one base off.

The library relied on the immunoSEQ multiplex PCR assay. A mixture of 60 forward primers for TCR Vbeta segments and 13 reverse primers for TCR Jbeta segments was used in the multiplex PCR. Amplification of the CDR3 region of rearranged TCR beta genes was performed with a multiplex PCR assay on genomic DNA. On the Illumina HiSeq System, the amplified TCR beta libraries were sequenced as 87-base-pair reads. The published analysis was carried out like this. A later analysis counted approximately 76 million unique TCR beta chains across the 500 to 850 repertoires, and around 12 million of these chains were shared by at least two donors. Raw reads were error-corrected and collapsed into unique sequences by a nearest-neighbor algorithm in which closely related sequences were merged to remove PCR and sequencing errors. Alignment of CDR3 sequences to IMGT reference sequences was used to assign V, D and J gene segments. For a sequence to be retained, at least a six-nucleotide match to both a V gene segment and a J gene segment was required. A rearrangement counted as productive if the CDR3 had no stop codons and remained in frame with V and J, and every other rearrangement counted as non-productive. CDR3 was defined by IMGT convention, running from the second conserved V-encoded cysteine to the conserved J-encoded phenylalanine. Sequences without an unambiguous match to a single V gene segment were excluded from the earlier analysis of a few hundred of the donors. In an earlier analysis of 450 to 750 of the donors, a V segment was called functional when productive rearrangements were above 56.7%, and segregating when the standard deviation between donors exceeded 5%. A statistical classification framework was built for diagnosing cytomegalovirus status from the catalog of TCR beta chain sequences. In a later analysis, TCR nucleotide sequences were compared against IMGT/GENE-DB human TR gene sequences so that V and J genes could be assigned. In a later analysis, CDR3 sequences and most-parsimonious VDJ recombination scenarios were assigned using the TCRdist pipeline. In a later analysis, each TCR beta chain was defined by its CDR3 amino acid sequence together with its V-gene family, and reads without a unique V-gene family were excluded. In a later analysis, 500 to 650 highly shared, low-generation-probability nucleotide sequences were removed to address suspected cross-contamination and a sequencing artifact. For each public chain, a later analysis derived a clonal expansion index from normalized ranks of inferred template counts within each repertoire. In a later analysis, generation probabilities were computed with a VDJ recombination model fitted to out-of-frame rearrangements, and the resulting probabilities were checked against IGoR. A later analysis scored TCR-TCR, TCR-HLA and TCR-CMV co-occurrence with hypergeometric tests, applying a repertoire-size bias correction to TCR pairs. A later analysis estimated false discovery rates by permuting HLA or CMV assignments 20 times. In a later analysis, co-occurring TCRs were grouped using DBSCAN, and TCRdist sequence similarity was added for clustering within HLA-allele-positive subsets. Repertoires with fewer than 30,000 or more than 120,000 public chains, plus five repertoires with anomalous nucleotide sharing, were excluded from co-occurrence clustering. The source is immuneACCESS, and TCRdb retained only in-frame sequences with V and J called. Part of the clones is not carried over; for the studies checked, unresolved V genes explain less than half of this, and the remainder is unexplained. V, J and clone size are those of that table, while D and trimming were read from the DNA. Within this sample are approximately 140,000 clones, with roughly 80% of them counted one time only. The ten largest clonotypes hold 0.94% of the sample.

This TCR derives from a woman aged 60-75 years in good health and CMV-seronegative. Material for sequencing was PBMCs.

The CDR3 here reads CASSTSGAKLETQYF. The bases are TGCGCCAGCAGCACAAGCGGGGCCAAACTAGAGACCCAGTACTTC. This chain is built from TRBV5-1 and TRBJ2-5, and 7 junction bases match TRBD2. V is cut back by 4 bases and J by 4 bases, with 10 bases in the junction unmatched. Its CDR3 holds 15 amino acids, cysteine through phenylalanine. The kept DNA is CDR3 alone, 45 bases in frame from the first base. CDR1 and CDR2 were assigned from the germline V gene as SGHRS and YFSETQ. Joined to the reference TRBV5-1 and TRBJ2-5 proteins, this CDR3 gives the full variable domain: KAGVTQTPRYLIKTRGQQVTLSCSPISGHRSVSWYQQTPGQGLQFLFEYFSETQRNKGNFPGRFSGRQFSNSRSEMNVSTLELGDSALYLCASSTSGAKLETQYFGPGTRLLVL.